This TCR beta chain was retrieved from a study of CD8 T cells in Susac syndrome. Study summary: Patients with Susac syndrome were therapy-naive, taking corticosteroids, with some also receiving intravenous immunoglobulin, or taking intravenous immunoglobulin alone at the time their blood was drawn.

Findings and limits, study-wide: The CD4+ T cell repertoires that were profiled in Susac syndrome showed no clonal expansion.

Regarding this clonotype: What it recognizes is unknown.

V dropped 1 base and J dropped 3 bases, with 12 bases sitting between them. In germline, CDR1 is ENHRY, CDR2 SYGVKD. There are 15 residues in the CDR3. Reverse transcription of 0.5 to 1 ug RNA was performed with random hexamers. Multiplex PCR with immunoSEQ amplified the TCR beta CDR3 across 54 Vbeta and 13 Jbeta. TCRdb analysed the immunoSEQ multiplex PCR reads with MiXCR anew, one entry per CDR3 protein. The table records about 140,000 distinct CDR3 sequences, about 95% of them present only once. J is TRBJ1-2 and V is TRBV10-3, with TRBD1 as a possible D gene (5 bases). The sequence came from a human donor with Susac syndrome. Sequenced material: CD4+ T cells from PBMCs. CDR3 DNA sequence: TGTGCCATCAGTGAGTTGTCAGGAGGGGACTATGGCTACACCTTC. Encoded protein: CAISELSGGDYGYTF.